This entry lists 30 T cell receptor beta chains sequenced from one sample in a study of T cell responses to AZD1222 COVID-19 vaccine. Clones were sequenced by immunoSEQ multiplex PCR, and TCRdb holds only the in-frame ones, with some missing. The sample contains about 140,000 clones, 86% of which appear only once. The input for sequencing was peripheral blood, taken 28 days after the second AZD1222 dose. These receptors originate from an adult who received the AZD1222 COVID-19 vaccine.

The gene calls are TRBV29-1 and TRBJ2-7, with 8 bases lining up with TRBD1. Germline lookup yields CDR1 SQVTM and CDR2 ANQGSEA. The V gene end was trimmed by 5 bases and the J gene end by 3 bases; junction bases not matched to a gene: 6. This CDR3 contains 13 residues. The DNA for the CDR3 is TGCAGCGTTTTGACAGGGGACCACTACGAGCAGTACTTC. Residues: CSVLTGDHYEQYF.

V is TRBV10-3 and J is TRBJ2-7; D is perhaps TRBD2 (6 bases). CDR3 length: 12 amino acids. The V end was cut by 4 bases, the J end by 5 bases, with 9 bases between. Germline CDR1 is ENHRY and CDR2 is SYGVKD. Written as DNA, the CDR3 is TGTGCCATCAGTGTCGGGGGAAACGAGCAGTACTTC. This translates into CAISVGGNEQYF.

V gene TRBV27 combines with J gene TRBJ2-1, with 7 bases lining up with TRBD2. Germline V lookup: CDR1 MNHEY, CDR2 SMNVEV (reference sequence). The CDR3 contains 16 residues. V trimming: 2 bases; J trimming: 1 base; junction bases outside the gene matches: 5. In DNA, the CDR3 is TGTGCCAGCAGTTTAAACGGACTAGAATCCTACAATGAGCAGTTCTTC. This gives the protein CASSLNGLESYNEQFF.

This chain links TRBV6-5 with TRBJ1-6, with D possibly being TRBD1 (6 bases). The CDR3 spans 13 residues. The germline V gene has CDR1 MNHEY and CDR2 SVGAGI. V was clipped by 7 bases and J by 5 bases, with 9 bases between them. This chain's CDR3 is CASTTGNNSPLHF. The CDR3 region has the DNA TGTGCCAGCACAACAGGGAATAATTCACCCCTCCACTTT.

This chain links TRBV9 with TRBJ2-3; no reliable D call. Trimming cost V 1 base and J 0 bases, with 12 bases left between them. The CDR3 length is 16 residues. Germline V CDR1 and CDR2: SGDLS, YYNGEE. The CDR3 region has the DNA TGTGCCAGCAGCGTACGAAGCATGGGCAGCACAGATACGCAGTATTTT. Translating gives CASSVRSMGSTDTQYF.

This sequence joins TRBV12-3 or TRBV12-4 and TRBJ2-1; D remains ambiguous. The CDR3 extends over 10 amino acids. With 8 bases removed from V and 8 bases from J, the gap between germline ends came to 7 bases. CDR3 protein: CASRAYEQFF. The DNA for the CDR3 is TGTGCCAGCCGGGCATATGAGCAGTTCTTC.

The CDR3 DNA reads as TGCAGCGTGCAGGGAAAGGAAAATGAAAAACTGTTTTTT. As protein: CSVQGKENEKLFF. J is TRBJ1-4 and V is TRBV29-1, with TRBD1 as a possible D gene (5 bases). The CDR3 contains 13 residues. Trimming left V 6 bases short and J 5 bases short, with 13 bases between. CDR1 is SQVTM, CDR2 ANQGSEA, per germline.

Comments on this clone: The same CDR3 can be traced to other DNA sequences in this sample. V is TRBV7-9 and J is TRBJ1-4, with 9 bases aligning to TRBD1. In germline, CDR1 is SEHNR, CDR2 FQNEAQ (reference sequence). The CDR3 covers 14 residues. V lost 5 bases, J lost 8 bases, and 6 bases stayed unmatched. CDR3: CASSLQGAREKLFF. CDR3 coding DNA: TGTGCCAGCAGCCTACAGGGGGCCCGAGAAAAACTGTTTTTT.

The J gene is TRBJ2-5, the V gene TRBV5-1, with 8 bases aligning to TRBD1. After removal of 4 bases from V and 4 bases from J, the junction contained 6 bases not matched to a gene. The CDR3 runs to 14 residues. The germline V gene has CDR1 SGHRS and CDR2 YFSETQ. The CDR3 nucleotides are TGCGCCAGCAGCGTGGGACAGGAGGGAGAGACCCAGTACTTC. Its protein is CASSVGQEGETQYF.

The V and J genes are TRBV3-1 (or the pseudogene TRBV3-2) and TRBJ1-2; the D gene is possibly TRBD1 (5 bases). Germline CDR1 and CDR2: LGHDT and YNNKEL (reference sequence). This CDR3 is 15 amino acids long. V was shortened by 2 bases and J by 4 bases, with 14 bases between the two germline ends. The CDR3 bases are TGTGCCAGCAGCCAATCCGGGCTTGGGGGCTATGGCTACACCTTC. Translation: CASSQSGLGGYGYTF.

This chain links TRBV4-1 with TRBJ2-1, with D perhaps TRBD1 (6 bases). Germline values: CDR1 MGHRA, CDR2 YSYEKL. V lost 0 bases and J 4 bases, leaving 10 bases between the germline ends. The CDR3 has 15 residues. The CDR3 here is CASSQEHRVYNEQFF. The CDR3 DNA is TGCGCCAGCAGCCAAGAGCACAGGGTGTACAATGAGCAGTTCTTC.

The chain recombines TRBV29-1 with TRBJ1-5; D remains ambiguous. This CDR3 is 13 amino acids long. Trimming stripped 4 bases from V and 3 bases from J, with 10 bases between. Per the germline V gene, CDR1 is SQVTM and CDR2 is ANQGSEA. The CDR3 bases are TGCAGCGTTGGATCTGGAGTCAATCAGCCCCAGCATTTT. Translated: CSVGSGVNQPQHF.

V is TRBV19 and J is TRBJ1-3, with D unclear. CDR1 is LNHDA and CDR2 is SQIVND in the germline V gene (reference sequence). The CDR3 has 15 residues. Between the trimmed V and J ends, which lost 7 bases and 0 bases, there was a span of 13 bases. The CDR3 region has the DNA TGTGCCAGTAACCCGGGAATCGGCTCTGGAAACACCATATATTTT. This gives the protein CASNPGIGSGNTIYF.

The table lists this clone with a count of one. CDR3 loop: CASSQGRDGYTF. The CDR3 nucleotides read TGTGCCAGCAGCCAAGGAAGGGACGGCTACACCTTC. The chain recombines TRBV3-1 (or the pseudogene TRBV3-2) with TRBJ1-2; D possibly corresponds to TRBD1 (5 bases). This CDR3 has 12 residues. The germline V and J ends were trimmed by 1 base and 8 bases, with 8 bases remaining between them. Germline-derived CDR1 and CDR2 are LGHDT and YNNKEL (reference sequence).

In this sample, this clone turned up a few times. This chain links TRBV18 with TRBJ2-1; 12 bases are a match to TRBD2. The trim removed 5 bases at V and 1 base at J, leaving 3 bases unmatched. CDR3 length: 16 amino acids. CDR1 is KGHSH, CDR2 LQKENI, per germline. The CDR3 DNA is TGTGCCAGCTCATACGGGACTAGCGGGTCCTACAATGAGCAGTTCTTC. Residues: CASSYGTSGSYNEQFF. Full variable domain (rest looked up from reference TRBV18 and TRBJ2-1): NAGVMQNPRHLVRRRGQEARLRCSPMKGHSHVYWYRQLPEEGLKFMVYLQKENIIDESGMPKERFSAEFPKEGPSILRIQQVVRGDSAAYFCASSYGTSGSYNEQFFGPGTRLTVL.

The chain uses TRBV28 and TRBJ2-4; the D is unclear. The CDR3 length is 15 residues. V was pared by 3 bases and J by 3 bases, with 12 bases between. In germline, CDR1 is MDHEN, CDR2 SYDVKM. Here the CDR3 DNA reads TGTGCCAGCAGTTTGGTTGAGGCAAGCAAAAACATTCAGTACTTC. Its translation is CASSLVEASKNIQYF.

The chain joins TRBV27 to TRBJ1-6; TRBD1 is a possible D gene (5 bases). The CDR3 totals 14 residues. Germline CDR1 MNHEY, CDR2 SMNVEV (reference sequence). V lost 2 bases and J 13 bases, leaving 15 bases between the germline ends. CDR3 nucleotide sequence: TGTGCCAGCAGTTTAAGTTTAGGGGAGGGGCCCCTCCACTTT. It translates to CASSLSLGEGPLHF.

The chain is built from TRBV20-1 and TRBJ2-5; unclear D gene. The CDR3 sequence is 13 residues long. Trimming pared 3 bases from V and 1 base from J, leaving 9 bases between. Germline CDR1 is DFQATT and CDR2 is SNEGSKA (reference sequence). The CDR3 region is CSASEHSQETQYF. CDR3 DNA: TGCAGTGCTAGTGAGCACTCCCAAGAGACCCAGTACTTC.

The chain uses TRBV19 and TRBJ1-1; D is unresolved. This CDR3 comprises 16 residues. Trimming left V 4 bases short and J 6 bases short, with 21 bases between. Looked up from germline, CDR1 is LNHDA and CDR2 is SQIVND (reference sequence). CDR3 in amino acids: CASSTPRGGWGSEAFF. The CDR3 nucleotides read TGTGCCAGTAGTACCCCCCGGGGTGGCTGGGGATCTGAAGCTTTCTTT.

The chain recombines TRBV19 with TRBJ1-5; 7 bases map to TRBD1. The J segment lost 8 bases and the V segment lost 5 bases, leaving 9 bases of the junction unmatched. The germline V gene has CDR1 LNHDA and CDR2 SQIVND (reference sequence). The CDR3 consists of 14 residues. The CDR3: CASSHRGEGKPQHF. CDR3 coding DNA: TGTGCCAGTAGTCACAGGGGCGAGGGGAAGCCCCAGCATTTT.

This sequence joins TRBV6-2 or TRBV6-3 and TRBJ1-1; D perhaps matches TRBD1 (5 bases). This CDR3 is 13 amino acids long. The V and J ends lost 4 bases and 3 bases respectively, with 9 bases between them. From germline, CDR1 is MNHEY and CDR2 SVGEGT. The CDR3 nucleotides read TGTGCCAGCAGTTCAGGGTATTACACTGAAGCTTTCTTT. Protein product: CASSSGYYTEAFF.

V gene TRBV3-1 (or the pseudogene TRBV3-2) combines with J gene TRBJ1-4; 8 nucleotides match TRBD1. The junction had 10 bases not matched to a gene; V was cut back by 3 bases and J by 7 bases. There are 16 residues in the CDR3. CDR1 and CDR2 from the germline V gene are LGHDT and YNNKEL (reference sequence). The CDR3 region has the DNA TGTGCCAGCAGCCAGGACCGCGACAGGGGCGGTGAAAAACTGTTTTTT. Its protein is CASSQDRDRGGEKLFF.

The chain couples TRBV6-5 to TRBJ1-4; a weak D match, TRBD1 (5 bases). There are 15 residues in the CDR3. CDR1 and CDR2 (germline): MNHEY, SVGAGI. Trimming removed 2 bases from V and 0 bases from J, with 7 bases in between. CDR3 nucleotide sequence: TGTGCCAGCAGTTACCGACAGACAACTAATGAAAAACTGTTTTTT. It is translated as CASSYRQTTNEKLFF.

The chain carries TRBV12-3 or TRBV12-4 and TRBJ1-1, with no clear D. The CDR3 has 12 amino acids. Trimming removed 6 bases from V and 0 bases from J, with 5 bases in between. The CDR3 DNA sequence: TGTGCCAGCAGCCAACTGAACACTGAAGCTTTCTTT. This codes for CASSQLNTEAFF.

There are a few counts of this clone. This rearrangement joins TRBV10-2 to TRBJ1-1; D remains ambiguous. V shed 1 base and J shed 1 base, with 10 bases lying between them. CDR1 is WSHSY and CDR2 is SAAADI in the germline V gene. The length of the CDR3 is 15 residues. In nucleotides, the CDR3 is TGCGCCAGCAGTGAGTGGCGGGGAAGGAACACTGAAGCTTTCTTT. It encodes CASSEWRGRNTEAFF.

The V and J genes are TRBV14 and TRBJ1-2; 10 bases are shared with TRBD1. V shed 4 bases and J 2 bases; nucleotides not matched to a gene: 4. This CDR3 is 15 amino acids long. CDR1 and CDR2 (germline): SGHDN, FVKESK. CDR3 region: CASSLRTGGNYGYTF. The DNA of the CDR3 is TGTGCCAGCAGCCTCCGGACAGGGGGGAACTATGGCTACACCTTC.

The genes are TRBV19 and TRBJ2-7; the D is unclear. This CDR3 region has 15 residues. Per germline, CDR1 LNHDA and CDR2 SQIVND (reference sequence). V gave up 1 base and J gave up 1 base, with 11 bases separating them. The CDR3 region has the DNA TGTGCCAGTAGTATAGGGGGAATTGGATCCTACGAGCAGTACTTC. Residues: CASSIGGIGSYEQYF.

This chain joins TRBV18 and TRBJ1-5; no clear D gene. The CDR3 extends over 14 amino acids. V was shortened by 5 bases and J by 0 bases, with 8 bases between the two germline ends. Germline values: CDR1 KGHSH, CDR2 LQKENI. The CDR3 sequence: CASSDQVSNQPQHF. In DNA, the CDR3 is TGTGCCAGCTCAGATCAGGTTAGCAATCAGCCCCAGCATTTT.

V usage is TRBV10-3 and J usage is TRBJ2-3, with 11 bases aligning to TRBD2. This CDR3 has 15 residues. With 5 bases clipped from V and 5 bases from J, the junction kept 6 bases outside the gene matches. In germline, CDR1 is ENHRY, CDR2 SYGVKD. DNA for the CDR3: TGTGCCATCAGTCTTAGCGGGAGGGGGCAAGATACGCAGTATTTT. It specifies CAISLSGRGQDTQYF.

The chain is built from TRBV14 and TRBJ2-5, with a weak D call TRBD1 (5 bases). The V end was cut by 5 bases, the J end by 2 bases, with 9 bases between. The germline CDR1 and CDR2 sequences are SGHDN and FVKESK. The CDR3 consists of 13 residues. CDR3: CASSKQAQETQYF. The CDR3 DNA follows: TGTGCCAGCAGCAAACAGGCGCAAGAGACCCAGTACTTC.